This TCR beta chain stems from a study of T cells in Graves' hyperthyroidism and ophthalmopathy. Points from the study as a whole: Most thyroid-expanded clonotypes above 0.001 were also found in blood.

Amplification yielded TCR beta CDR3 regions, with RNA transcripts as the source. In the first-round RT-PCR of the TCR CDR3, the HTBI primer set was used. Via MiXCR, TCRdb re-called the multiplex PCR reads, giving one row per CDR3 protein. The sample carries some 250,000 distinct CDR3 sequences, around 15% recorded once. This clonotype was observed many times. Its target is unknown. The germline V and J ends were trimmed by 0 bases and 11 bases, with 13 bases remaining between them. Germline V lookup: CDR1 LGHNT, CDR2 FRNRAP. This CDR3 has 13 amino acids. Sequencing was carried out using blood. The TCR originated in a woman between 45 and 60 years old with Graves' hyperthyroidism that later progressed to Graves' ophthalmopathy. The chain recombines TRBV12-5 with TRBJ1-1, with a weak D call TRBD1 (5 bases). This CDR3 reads CASGLVEGTPAFF. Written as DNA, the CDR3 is TGTGCTAGTGGTTTGGTAGAAGGGACCCCCGCTTTCTTT.